These 27 T cell receptor beta chains share one sample of origin, sequenced in a study of radiotherapy plus CTLA-4 blockade in lung cancer. TCRdb keeps only in-frame clones here, not all; method: immunoSEQ multiplex PCR. The data hold tens of thousands of clones, with 63% observed a single time. The material sequenced was peripheral blood, taken from a patient treated with radiotherapy plus ipilimumab. These receptors were obtained from a human donor with non-small cell lung cancer who had a partial response to radiotherapy plus ipilimumab.

This chain's CDR3 is CASSPTVGTSAQYF. The CDR3 nucleotides read TGTGCCAGCAGTCCGACCGTCGGGACTAGCGCGCAGTATTTT. The J gene is TRBJ2-3, the V gene TRBV6-1; 10 bases agree with TRBD2. Germline values: CDR1 MNHNS, CDR2 SASEGT. The V segment lost 5 bases and the J segment 10 bases; nucleotides outside the gene matches: 9. The CDR3 is 14 amino acids.

This chain connects TRBV7-9 to TRBJ1-3, with 8 bases that match TRBD1. J was trimmed by 4 bases and V by 6 bases; bases with no gene match: 5. Germline-derived CDR1 and CDR2 are SEHNR and FQNEAQ (reference sequence). CDR3 length: 14 residues. The CDR3: CASSHGQGGNTIYF. The CDR3 coding sequence is TGTGCCAGCAGTCACGGACAGGGAGGAAACACCATATATTTT.

This clone has only a few counts. V is TRBV5-6 and J is TRBJ2-6; a possible D gene is TRBD1 (6 bases). V dropped 4 bases and J dropped 0 bases, with 14 bases sitting between them. The V gene's germline CDR1 is SGHDT and CDR2 YYEEEE. CDR3 length: 17 residues. The CDR3, as DNA: TGTGCCAGCAGCCTGTGGACAGCCAGCTCTGGGGCCAACGTCCTGACTTTC. Protein product: CASSLWTASSGANVLTF.

This clone was counted only a few times. The chain carries TRBV18 and TRBJ2-7, with unresolved D. The ends were cut back, 3 bases at V and 2 bases at J, with 14 bases in the middle. Germline V gene data show CDR1 as KGHSH and CDR2 as LQKENI. CDR3 length equals 15 residues. The CDR3 protein is CASSPYRDTPYEQYF. The CDR3 region has the DNA TGTGCCAGCTCACCCTACAGAGACACCCCCTACGAGCAGTACTTC.

This rearrangement joins TRBV2 to TRBJ2-5; TRBD2 is a possible D gene (6 bases). With the DNA end fitting TRBJ2-7 better, the J assignment may be wrong. Germline values: CDR1 SNHLY, CDR2 FYNNEI. This CDR3 is built from 12 residues. The CDR3 nucleotides read TGTGCCAGCAGCGTGACTAGCTACGAGCAGTACTTC. Translating it yields CASSVTSYEQYF.

The chain carries TRBV2 and TRBJ2-1, with 8 bases fitting TRBD2. The trim removed 7 bases at V and 0 bases at J, leaving 2 bases unmatched. The germline gives CDR1 SNHLY, CDR2 FYNNEI. This CDR3 has 14 amino acids. CDR3 loop: CASNAGGSYNEQFF. In nucleotides, the CDR3 is TGTGCCAGCAACGCGGGGGGCTCCTACAATGAGCAGTTCTTC.

The chain carries TRBV9 and TRBJ1-1; D unclear. The CDR3 extends over 13 amino acids. The V gene's germline CDR1 is SGDLS and CDR2 YYNGEE. The ends were cut back, 0 bases at V and 11 bases at J, with 14 bases in the middle. The CDR3 protein is CASSVGERNVAFF. In DNA, the CDR3 is TGTGCCAGCAGCGTAGGCGAGCGGAACGTGGCTTTCTTT.

The V gene is TRBV29-1, the J gene TRBJ2-1, with 11 bases that match TRBD2. Losses at the gene ends were 5 bases for V and 3 bases for J; bases not matched to a gene: 6. The CDR3 contains 15 residues. Germline CDR1 reads SQVTM; CDR2 reads ANQGSEA. As DNA, the CDR3 is TGCAGCGTTTCTTCGACTAGCGGGAACTACAATGAGCAGTTCTTC. Translated: CSVSSTSGNYNEQFF.

This clone occurred a few times. This chain uses TRBV5-4 with TRBJ1-5; D is unresolved. Germline-derived CDR1 and CDR2 are SGHNT and YYREEE (reference sequence). The length of the CDR3 is 14 residues. The V and J ends lost 7 bases and 4 bases respectively, with 15 bases between them. The CDR3 loop reads CASCREPQNQPQHF. For the CDR3, the DNA is TGTGCCAGCTGCCGGGAACCACAAAATCAGCCCCAGCATTTT.

This clone was counted a single time. This rearrangement joins TRBV5-4 to TRBJ1-2, with TRBD1 matching 8 bases. Per germline, CDR1 SGHNT and CDR2 YYREEE (reference sequence). Losses at the gene ends were 0 bases for V and 6 bases for J; bases not matched to a gene: 4. CDR3 length: 14 amino acids. The CDR3 loop is CASSLGQGADGYTF. Here the CDR3 DNA reads TGTGCCAGCAGCTTGGGGCAGGGGGCGGATGGCTACACCTTC. The full variable domain, completed using reference TRBV5-4 and TRBJ1-2, is ETGVTQSPTHLIKTRGQQVTLRCSSQSGHNTVSWYQQALGQGPQFIFQYYREEENGRGNFPPRFSGLQFPNYSSELNVNALELDDSALYLCASSLGQGADGYTFGSGTRLTVV.

This chain connects TRBV2 to TRBJ1-4; 8 nucleotides agree with TRBD1. From germline, CDR1 is SNHLY and CDR2 FYNNEI. Germline trimming cut 7 bases from V and 7 bases from J; bases unmatched to any gene: 5. The CDR3 is made up of 13 amino acids. The chain's CDR3 is CASKDRGLEKLFF. CDR3 DNA: TGTGCCAGCAAAGACAGGGGCCTTGAAAAACTGTTTTTT.

The chain combines TRBV5-1 with TRBJ2-1; tentative D call: TRBD1 (5 bases). The CDR3 is 14 residues long. The ends were cut back, 4 bases at V and 6 bases at J, with 14 bases in the middle. In germline, CDR1 is SGHRS, CDR2 YFSETQ. The CDR3 nucleotides are TGCGCCAGCAGCGCCAGGGTAAACCTCAATGAGCAGTTCTTC. Translation gives CASSARVNLNEQFF.

The chain couples TRBV6-1 to TRBJ1-5; D uncertain. The V gene lost 2 bases and the J gene lost 0 bases, with 14 bases spanning the gap. CDR1 and CDR2 from the germline V gene are MNHNS and SASEGT. The CDR3 extends over 17 amino acids. The CDR3 loop is CASSESHNFYSNQPQHF. The CDR3 nucleotides read TGTGCCAGCAGTGAATCCCATAACTTTTATAGCAATCAGCCCCAGCATTTT.

The chain carries TRBV6-6 and TRBJ2-7, with TRBD1 as a possible D gene (6 bases). Trimming pared 1 base from V and 3 bases from J, leaving 13 bases between. CDR1 and CDR2 from the germline V gene are MNHNY and SVGAGI (reference sequence). This CDR3 has 15 amino acids. The CDR3 DNA sequence: TGTGCCAGCAGTTACTTTGGGGGACAAGGCTACGAGCAGTACTTC. It specifies CASSYFGGQGYEQYF.

This clone came up a few times. This sequence joins TRBV27 and TRBJ1-2; 10 bases line up with TRBD1. The CDR3 has 13 amino acids. V lost 5 bases to trimming and J lost 8 bases; unmatched junction nucleotides: 5. The germline gives CDR1 MNHEY, CDR2 SMNVEV (reference sequence). In DNA, the CDR3 is TGTGCCAGCAGTCCGGGACAGGGGAGAGGCTACACCTTC. Residues: CASSPGQGRGYTF.

To note about this clone: Germline is not matched at one junction end, which may reflect a read error. This same CDR3 is encoded by further DNA sequences in the sample. The chain couples TRBV7-9 to TRBJ1-6; D unclear. This CDR3 is built from 16 residues. Germline CDR1 reads SEHNR; CDR2 reads FQNEAQ (reference sequence). CDR3 protein: CASSFGGSSYNSPLHF. The CDR3 bases are TGTGCCAGCAGCTTCGGTGGGAGCTCCTATAATTCCCCCCTCCACTTT.

The chain couples TRBV19 to TRBJ2-6; TRBD1 is a possible D gene (5 bases). Germline lookup yields CDR1 LNHDA and CDR2 SQIVND (reference sequence). Trimming stripped 4 bases from V and 2 bases from J, with 18 bases between. The CDR3 runs to 18 residues. This chain's CDR3 is CASSREGVALTGANVLTF. The CDR3 DNA is TGTGCCAGTAGTAGAGAAGGGGTGGCTTTAACTGGGGCCAACGTCCTGACTTTC.

The CDR3 region is CAWSAGTATNEKLFF. In DNA, the CDR3 is TGTGCCTGGAGTGCCGGGACAGCCACTAATGAAAAACTGTTTTTT. V gene TRBV30 combines with J gene TRBJ1-4; 7 nucleotides align to TRBD1. The junction had 4 bases not matched to a gene; V was cut back by 1 base and J by 2 bases. The CDR3 extends over 15 amino acids. The germline gives CDR1 GTSNPN, CDR2 SVGIG (reference sequence).

The chain couples TRBV18 to TRBJ1-1, with 7 bases fitting TRBD1. The CDR3 totals 14 residues. The germline CDR1 and CDR2 sequences are KGHSH and LQKENI. J lost 3 bases, V lost 6 bases, and 7 bases had no gene match. CDR3 region: CASSKQGRDTEAFF. The CDR3 region has the DNA TGTGCCAGCTCCAAACAGGGGCGGGACACTGAAGCTTTCTTT.

V is TRBV4-3 and J is TRBJ1-6; no clear D. Trimming shortened V by 0 bases and J by 8 bases, and 14 bases separated the two germline ends. Germline V gene data show CDR1 as LGHNA and CDR2 as YSLEER. The CDR3 covers 16 residues. This CDR3 reads CASSQDHEGLDSPLHF. DNA of the CDR3: TGCGCCAGCAGCCAAGATCATGAGGGTCTTGATTCACCCCTCCACTTT.

The chain recombines TRBV6-1 with TRBJ2-1; 8 bases agree with TRBD1. Germline V lookup: CDR1 MNHNS, CDR2 SASEGT. CDR3 length equals 11 residues. The junction had 6 bases not matched to a gene; V was cut back by 5 bases and J by 15 bases. CDR3 sequence reads: CASSSGTGRFF. CDR3 nucleotide sequence: TGTGCCAGCAGTTCCGGGACAGGTCGGTTCTTC.

This clone came up a few times. The rearrangement links TRBV6-6 to TRBJ2-7, with 7 nucleotides matching TRBD2. The CDR3 covers 14 residues. J lost 3 bases, V lost 2 bases, and 4 bases had no gene match. Germline V gives CDR1 MNHNY, CDR2 SVGAGI (reference sequence). Here the CDR3 DNA reads TGTGCCAGCAGTTACAATCCGGGGGGCTACGAGCAGTACTTC. It yields the protein CASSYNPGGYEQYF.

The chain recombines TRBV5-4 with TRBJ2-5; TRBD2 agrees at 12 bases. CDR1 is SGHNT, CDR2 YYREEE, per germline (reference sequence). This CDR3 contains 19 residues. The junction had 13 bases not matched to a gene; V was cut back by 3 bases and J by 1 base. CDR3 in amino acids: CASSWTIGLAGILQETQYF. The CDR3 DNA follows: TGTGCCAGCAGCTGGACAATCGGACTAGCGGGGATACTCCAAGAGACCCAGTACTTC.

Here the CDR3 DNA reads TGTGCCAGCACTACCGGGACAGGGGGCTGGGATGAGCAGTTCTTC. It translates to CASTTGTGGWDEQFF. The chain has TRBV2 and TRBJ2-1, with 12 bases lining up with TRBD1. This CDR3 comprises 15 residues. Trimming took 7 bases from V and 8 from J; bases not matched to a gene: 9. In germline, CDR1 is SNHLY, CDR2 FYNNEI.

This clone has a handful of counts. The rearrangement joins TRBV19 to TRBJ1-2; 9 bases agree with TRBD1. V trimming: 4 bases; J trimming: 4 bases; junction bases outside the gene matches: 13. This CDR3 spans 17 amino acids. Germline CDR1 reads LNHDA; CDR2 reads SQIVND (reference sequence). CDR3 in amino acids: CASSKVLRDRVTYGYTF. The CDR3 nucleotides read TGTGCCAGTAGTAAGGTTCTCCGGGACAGGGTGACCTATGGCTACACCTTC.

This clone showed up just a few times. This chain joins TRBV9 and TRBJ2-1; D is unresolved. The CDR3 totals 13 residues. V was trimmed by 5 bases and J by 5 bases, leaving 11 bases between them. Germline lookup yields CDR1 SGDLS and CDR2 YYNGEE. CDR3 bases: TGTGCCAGCAGTCGTGACTGGAACAATGAGCAGTTCTTC. Amino acids: CASSRDWNNEQFF.

As DNA, the CDR3 is TGTGCCAGCAGTTTAGTGAGGGGGAGCGAGCAGTACTTC. Translation gives CASSLVRGSEQYF. This chain links TRBV6-5 with TRBJ2-7; D is possibly TRBD1 (6 bases). V gave up 4 bases and J gave up 6 bases, with 13 bases separating them. The length of the CDR3 is 13 residues. Germline-derived CDR1 and CDR2 are MNHEY and SVGAGI.